The sequence of this T cell receptor beta chain was determined in a study of human T cells and chemical hapten exposure. As for the study in general: 2% DPC was applied to around 2 cm by around 2 cm of upper inner arm skin for sensitization. The study lasted around 22 weeks, and patients were dosed weekly with diphenylcyclopropenone on the scalp throughout.

Of note for this clonotype: No antigen is known for it.

The CDR3 is made up of 15 amino acids. CDR1 is MNHNY and CDR2 is SVGAGI in the germline V gene (reference sequence). J lost 2 bases, V lost 5 bases, and 5 bases had no gene match. Time point specified: patch test 3, about 24 weeks after DPC sensitization. As to treatment: therapeutic diphenylcyclopropenone sensitization with weekly scalp DPC. Total RNA was extracted from unfractionated whole blood. Each CDR3 protein is one row after TCRdb ran MiXCR on the RACE reads. The data show some 110,000 distinct CDR3 sequences, roughly a third seen once. Study-wide findings and caveats: Expanded TCRs made up significantly more big CDR3 similarity clusters than controls did.

Specimen: whole blood, collected in connection with sensitization to the hapten diphenylcyclopropenone (DPC). The chain couples TRBV6-6 to TRBJ2-1; 8 nucleotides line up with TRBD2. This sequence originates from a man aged 35-49 years with alopecia areata. Some clones in this sample may be carry-over from other donors' samples. The CDR3 here is CASSPGTRTYNEQFF. The CDR3, as DNA: TGTGCCAGCAGTCCGGGGACTAGGACCTACAATGAGCAGTTCTTC.